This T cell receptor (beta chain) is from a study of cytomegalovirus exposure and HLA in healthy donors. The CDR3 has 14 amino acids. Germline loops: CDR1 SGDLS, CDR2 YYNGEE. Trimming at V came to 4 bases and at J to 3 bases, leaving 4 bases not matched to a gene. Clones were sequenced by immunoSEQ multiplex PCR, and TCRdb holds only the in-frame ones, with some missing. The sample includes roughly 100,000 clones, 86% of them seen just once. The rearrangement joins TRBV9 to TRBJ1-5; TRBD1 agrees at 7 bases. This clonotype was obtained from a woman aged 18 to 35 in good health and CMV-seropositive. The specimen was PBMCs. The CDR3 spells CASSPGTVNQPQHF. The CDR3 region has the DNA TGTGCCAGCAGCCCCGGGACAGTCAATCAGCCCCAGCATTTT. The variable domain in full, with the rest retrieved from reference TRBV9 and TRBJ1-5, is DSGVTQTPKHLITATGQRVTLRCSPRSGDLSVYWYQQSLDQGLQFLIQYYNGEERAKGNILERFSAQQFPDLHSELNLSSLELGDSALYFCASSPGTVNQPQHFGDGTRLSIL.